These T cell receptor beta chains were read from a single sample in a study of cytomegalovirus exposure and HLA in healthy donors. The repertoire was sequenced with immunoSEQ multiplex PCR; TCRdb's copy has only in-frame clones and lacks some. This sample has approximately 70,000 clones; just under 80% occur once, and the top ten carry 9.7%. Sequencing was done on a sample of PBMCs. The receptors derive from a man aged 35-49 years in good health and CMV-seronegative. The CDR3 runs from the conserved cysteine through the conserved F or W. The D gene is left open where the match is weak. The size field is filled for only some rows; it gives once, few, many or a size class.

j_call d_call clone_size cdr3_length v_call cdr3_aa cdr3_nt
TRBJ2-7 - - 13 TRBV2 CASRTGPSSEQYF TGTGCCAGCAGGACAGGACCCTCCTCCGAGCAGTACTTC
TRBJ2-6 - - 16 TRBV6-6 CASSGGRYSGANVLTF TGTGCCAGCAGCGGAGGACGGTACTCTGGGGCCAACGTCCTGACTTTC
TRBJ1-1 - - 13 TRBV27 CASRAQGNTEAFF TGTGCCAGCAGGGCACAGGGGAACACTGAAGCTTTCTTT
TRBJ2-1 TRBD1 - 16 TRBV5-1 CASTSRGRGIDNEQFF TGCGCCAGCACCTCCAGGGGCAGGGGGATTGACAATGAGCAGTTCTTC
TRBJ2-3 TRBD2 - 17 TRBV5-1 CASSLVASGSMADTQYF TGCGCCAGCAGCTTGGTGGCTAGCGGGAGTATGGCAGATACGCAGTATTTT
TRBJ2-7 TRBD2 - 20 TRBV11-3 CASSSESGTSGRTPPYEQYF TGTGCCAGCAGCTCGGAATCCGGGACTAGCGGGAGAACCCCCCCCTACGAGCAGTACTTC
TRBJ2-7 - many 13 TRBV6-5 CASSPDISYEQYF TGTGCCAGCAGTCCAGACATATCCTACGAGCAGTACTTC
TRBJ1-3 - - 15 TRBV18 CASSPPSTSGNTIYF TGTGCCAGCTCACCACCGTCTACCTCTGGAAACACCATATATTTT
TRBJ2-5 - - 13 TRBV7-8 CASSFNRELEQYF TGTGCCAGCAGCTTCAACAGGGAGCTGGAGCAGTACTTC
TRBJ1-6 - - 14 TRBV9 CASSPGLFNSPLHF TGTGCCAGCAGCCCCGGGTTATTTAATTCACCCCTCCACTTT
TRBJ2-5 TRBD2 - 13 TRBV7-9 CASSQSGVETQYF TGTGCCAGCAGCCAGAGCGGGGTAGAGACCCAGTACTTC
TRBJ1-3 - - 17 TRBV18 CASSPSVSAVSGNTIYF TGTGCCAGCTCACCGTCGGTGTCGGCGGTCTCTGGAAACACCATATATTTT
TRBJ2-1 TRBD2 - 16 TRBV28 CASSGQRDGIYNEQFF TGTGCCAGCAGTGGGCAGCGGGATGGGATTTACAATGAGCAGTTCTTC
TRBJ2-7 TRBD2 - 15 TRBV14 CASSHRLAGMYEQYF TGTGCCAGCAGCCACCGACTAGCGGGAATGTACGAGCAGTACTTC
TRBJ2-3 TRBD2 - 16 TRBV25-1 CASSGTSGSGTDTQYF TGTGCCAGCAGTGGAACTAGCGGGAGCGGCACAGATACGCAGTATTTT
TRBJ2-1 TRBD1 - 15 TRBV7-9 CASSLPGTGIDEQFF TGTGCCAGCAGCCTCCCCGGGACAGGGATCGATGAGCAGTTCTTC
TRBJ2-7 TRBD1 - 13 TRBV27 CASSSTGVYEQYF TGTGCCAGCAGTTCGACAGGGGTCTACGAGCAGTACTTC
TRBJ2-3 TRBD2 - 15 TRBV9 CASSTPSGGTDTQYF TGTGCCAGCAGCACCCCTAGCGGGGGAACAGATACGCAGTATTTT
TRBJ2-3 TRBD2 few 14 TRBV5-5 CASSLAGGWDTQYF TGTGCCAGCAGCCTAGCGGGAGGTTGGGATACGCAGTATTTT
TRBJ1-2 - - 11 TRBV6-1 CASSASYGYTF TGTGCCAGCAGCGCGAGCTATGGCTACACCTTC
TRBJ2-1 - - 10 TRBV20-1 CSALASEQFF TGCAGTGCCCTTGCCAGTGAGCAGTTCTTC
TRBJ2-4 TRBD1 - 14 TRBV28 CASSQDRGINIQYF TGTGCCAGCAGTCAGGACAGGGGGATAAACATTCAGTACTTC
TRBJ2-3 TRBD1 - 15 TRBV7-9 CASSPGTGVPDTQYF TGTGCCAGCAGCCCCGGGACAGGGGTTCCAGATACGCAGTATTTT
TRBJ1-6 TRBD1 - 18 TRBV5-4 CASSPGQDEGIYNSPLHF TGTGCCAGCAGCCCAGGACAGGATGAGGGGATCTATAATTCACCCCTCCACTTT
TRBJ2-7 - few 14 TRBV6-5 CASSYSADSYEQYF TGTGCCAGCAGTTACTCGGCAGATTCCTACGAGCAGTACTTC
TRBJ2-1 - - 16 TRBV27 CASSLWASPKLSQWFF TGTGCCAGCAGTTTATGGGCTAGCCCTAAGTTGTCGCAGTGGTTCTTC
TRBJ2-5 TRBD2 - 15 TRBV28 CASSSRDYWGETQYF TGTGCCAGCAGTTCCCGGGACTATTGGGGAGAGACCCAGTACTTC
TRBJ2-3 TRBD2 few 14 TRBV5-4 CASSRTRTTDTQYF TGTGCCAGCAGCAGGACTAGAACCACAGATACGCAGTATTTT
TRBJ2-3 TRBD2 - 16 TRBV7-2 CASSLGGGGARDTQYF TGTGCCAGCAGCTTAGGGGGCGGGGGGGCCCGGGATACGCAGTATTTT
TRBJ2-1 - - 16 TRBV2 CASSDFDRPPYNEQFF TGTGCCAGCAGTGACTTCGACAGGCCCCCCTACAATGAGCAGTTCTTC
TRBJ2-2 - - 11 TRBV11-2 CASSLAGELFF TGTGCCAGCAGCCTCGCCGGGGAGCTGTTTTTT
TRBJ1-2 - - 15 TRBV5-6 CASSLVSSENYGYTF TGTGCCAGCAGCTTGGTGTCCAGCGAGAACTATGGCTACACCTTC
TRBJ2-5 TRBD1 - 16 TRBV13 CASSTVQGARGETQYF TGTGCCAGCAGCACAGTACAGGGGGCGCGGGGAGAGACCCAGTACTTC
TRBJ2-2 - - 15 TRBV14 CASSPVGGITGELFF TGTGCCAGCAGTCCCGTTGGAGGGATAACCGGGGAGCTGTTTTTT
TRBJ2-5 - - 14 TRBV18 CASSPTGSRETQYF TGTGCCAGCTCACCAACAGGGTCTCGGGAGACCCAGTACTTC
TRBJ2-3 TRBD2 - 18 TRBV28 CASSLAGGGRATRDTQYF TGTGCCAGCAGTTTAGCGGGGGGCGGGAGGGCAACGAGGGATACGCAGTATTTT
TRBJ1-1 - - 10 TRBV29-1 CSVQGIEAFF TGCAGCGTTCAGGGGATTGAAGCTTTCTTT
TRBJ1-1 TRBD1 - 16 TRBV7-2 CASSLAGTGLDTEAFF TGTGCCAGCAGCTTAGCCGGGACAGGGTTGGACACTGAAGCTTTCTTT
TRBJ1-1 - - 15 TRBV2 CASSDRHLMNTEAFF TGTGCCAGCAGTGATCGACACCTTATGAACACTGAAGCTTTCTTT
TRBJ2-1 - - 16 TRBV28 CASSSETGDWFNEQFF TGTGCCAGCAGTTCCGAGACGGGAGACTGGTTCAATGAGCAGTTCTTC
TRBJ2-2 TRBD1 - 16 TRBV12-5 CASGLGGALGTGELFF TGTGCTAGTGGTTTAGGGGGCGCTTTGGGAACCGGGGAGCTGTTTTTT
TRBJ2-1 TRBD2 - 16 TRBV4-2 CASSQVRGGTYNEQFF TGTGCCAGCAGCCAAGTGCGGGGGGGAACCTACAATGAGCAGTTCTTC
TRBJ2-5 TRBD1 - 14 TRBV7-9 CASSGDRARETQYF TGTGCCAGCAGCGGAGACAGGGCCAGAGAGACCCAGTACTTC
TRBJ2-7 TRBD1 - 14 TRBV6-5 CASSYSQGAYEQYF TGTGCCAGCAGTTACTCCCAGGGGGCATACGAGCAGTACTTC
TRBJ2-1 TRBD2 - 18 TRBV5-1 CASSLALAGGSSYNEQFF TGCGCCAGCAGCTTGGCGTTAGCGGGGGGGAGCTCCTACAATGAGCAGTTCTTC
TRBJ2-7 TRBD1 - 16 TRBV5-5 CASSLEAGGFSYEQYF TGTGCCAGCAGCTTGGAAGCAGGGGGTTTCTCCTACGAGCAGTACTTC
TRBJ2-1 TRBD1 - 14 TRBV5-5 CASSKDRGVNEQFF TGTGCCAGCAGTAAGGACAGGGGAGTAAATGAGCAGTTCTTC
TRBJ2-3 TRBD2 - 19 TRBV4-1 CASSQERTSGRHSTDTQYF TGCGCCAGCAGCCAAGAGAGGACTAGCGGGAGGCATAGCACAGATACGCAGTATTTT
TRBJ2-3 - - 13 TRBV27 CASARVDRNTQYF TGTGCCAGCGCCCGGGTCGATCGAAATACGCAGTATTTT
TRBJ2-3 TRBD2 - 17 TRBV7-8 CASSLERRGLGPVKQYF TGTGCCAGCAGCTTAGAGCGGCGGGGACTAGGACCCGTGAAGCAGTATTTT
TRBJ2-3 TRBD2 - 16 TRBV7-9 CASSLSGGGNTDTQYF TGTGCCAGCAGCCTAAGCGGGGGGGGGAACACAGATACGCAGTATTTT
TRBJ2-1 TRBD2 - 15 TRBV7-2 CASSLLGGGDNEQFF TGTGCCAGCAGCTTATTGGGGGGAGGGGACAATGAGCAGTTCTTC
TRBJ1-1 - - 13 TRBV18 CASSPYRDTEAFF TGTGCCAGCTCACCATATCGGGACACTGAAGCTTTCTTT
TRBJ1-1 TRBD1 - 15 TRBV18 CASSLSGTENTEAFF TGTGCCAGCTCACTCTCGGGGACAGAGAACACTGAAGCTTTCTTT
TRBJ2-3 TRBD1 few 15 TRBV7-9 CASSFRQGGVDTQYF TGTGCCAGCAGCTTCCGACAGGGGGGGGTGGATACGCAGTATTTT
TRBJ2-1 TRBD1 - 11 TRBV20-1 CSAGTGTSQFF TGCAGTGCCGGGACAGGGACGAGTCAGTTCTTC
TRBJ1-1 - - 13 TRBV2 CASSEPPPQEAFF TGTGCCAGCAGTGAACCCCCCCCACAGGAAGCTTTCTTT
TRBJ2-1 TRBD2 once 15 TRBV2 CASSERGLAANEQFF TGTGCCAGCAGTGAGCGGGGACTAGCGGCGAATGAGCAGTTCTTC
TRBJ2-7 TRBD2 - 15 TRBV5-1 CASSLGAGGLDEQYF TGCGCCAGCAGCTTGGGGGCGGGAGGGCTCGACGAGCAGTACTTC